Listed here are 27 T cell receptor beta chains from one sample, sequenced in a study of shared clonotypes between healthy human individuals. Assay used: immunoSEQ multiplex PCR; TCRdb lists only in-frame clones, some missing. Of about 610,000 clones listed, 90% to 97% were seen once; the top ten hold approximately 0.1%. CD45RO-negative cells were positively selected for CCR7, leaving out terminally differentiated effector memory CD45RA+ cells. The sequencing input was naive CD8+ T cells sorted from blood. The receptors here all came from a woman in her 30s in good health.

The V call is TRBV13, the J call TRBJ2-2; the D gene is possibly TRBD2 (7 bases). V was trimmed by 5 bases and J by 5 bases, leaving 12 bases between them. The CDR3 is 14 residues long. Per germline, CDR1 PRHDT and CDR2 FYEKMQ (reference sequence). In DNA form, the CDR3 reads TGTGCCAGCAGCGGACTAGGGGGAACCGGGGAGCTGTTTTTT. Translated, it gives CASSGLGGTGELFF.

The rearrangement joins TRBV25-1 to TRBJ2-3; 7 nucleotides align to TRBD2. Looked up from germline, CDR1 is MGHDK and CDR2 is SYGVNS. The CDR3 consists of 15 residues. V dropped 5 bases and J dropped 6; count of bases not matched to a gene: 11. CDR3 sequence: CASSFLAETWDTQYF. CDR3 bases: TGTGCCAGCAGTTTCCTAGCGGAGACCTGGGATACGCAGTATTTT.

The rearrangement joins TRBV6-5 to TRBJ2-7; D not resolved. This CDR3 contains 13 residues. Looked up from germline, CDR1 is MNHEY and CDR2 is SVGAGI. Trimming cost V 5 bases and J 6 bases, with 14 bases left between them. The CDR3 region has the DNA TGTGCCAGCAGTAGGGCGGTGGGCTTCGAGCAGTACTTC. As protein: CASSRAVGFEQYF.

The V gene is TRBV5-6, the J gene TRBJ1-5; tentatively, D is TRBD1 (5 bases). This CDR3 has 18 amino acids. Between the trimmed V and J ends, which lost 0 bases and 2 bases, there was a span of 18 bases. Germline-derived CDR1 and CDR2 are SGHDT and YYEEEE. The CDR3 region is CASSLALEDWGGNQPQHF. CDR3 sequence (DNA): TGTGCCAGCAGCTTGGCCCTGGAAGATTGGGGCGGCAATCAGCCCCAGCATTTT.

The gene calls are TRBV10-3 and TRBJ2-2, with D perhaps being TRBD1 or TRBD2 (5 bases each). This CDR3 is 13 amino acids long. Germline V gives CDR1 ENHRY, CDR2 SYGVKD. V lost 11 bases and J 6 bases, leaving 16 bases between the germline ends. CDR3 sequence (DNA): TGTGCCTCCCGGGACGGCGGACCCGGGGAGCTGTTTTTT. Translation: CASRDGGPGELFF.

The chain is built from TRBV19 and TRBJ2-5, with D possibly being TRBD1 (6 bases). Matching the DNA end better, TRBJ2-7 makes the J call doubtful. CDR3 size: 15 residues. CDR1 LNHDA and CDR2 SQIVND come from the germline V gene (reference sequence). This CDR3 reads CASSINSGESYEQYF. The CDR3 coding sequence is TGTGCCAGTAGTATAAACTCAGGGGAGTCCTACGAGCAGTACTTC.

This chain joins TRBV6-4 and TRBJ2-7; no clear D. The CDR3 extends over 14 amino acids. Germline-derived CDR1 and CDR2 are MRHNA and SNTAGT. Trimming stripped 7 bases from V and 3 bases from J, with 16 bases between. In DNA form, the CDR3 reads TGTGCCAGCACCCCGCCCCCCCTTGGCTACGAGCAGTACTTC. This gives the protein CASTPPPLGYEQYF.

The chain uses TRBV6-1 and TRBJ1-1, with 7 bases aligning to TRBD1. The ends lost 10 bases at V and 3 bases at J; junction bases unmatched: 11. Looked up from germline, CDR1 is MNHNS and CDR2 is SASEGT. CDR3 size: 14 residues. Here the CDR3 reads CATEGGVWDTEAFF. The CDR3 DNA is TGTGCCACCGAAGGGGGCGTTTGGGACACTGAAGCTTTCTTT.

This chain connects TRBV5-6 to TRBJ2-1, with D perhaps matching TRBD2 (5 bases). The CDR3 length is 13 residues. Trimming pared 7 bases from V and 9 bases from J, leaving 17 bases between. Germline V lookup: CDR1 SGHDT, CDR2 YYEEEE. For the CDR3, the DNA is TGTGCCAGCGAGAGAACTAGGAATCGTGAGCAGTTCTTC. Protein product: CASERTRNREQFF. The full variable domain, with the rest looked up from reference TRBV5-6 and TRBJ2-1, is DAGVTQSPTHLIKTRGQQVTLRCSPKSGHDTVSWYQQALGQGPQFIFQYYEEEERQRGNFPDRFSGHQFPNYSSELNVNALLLGDSALYLCASERTRNREQFFGPGTRLTVL.

This clone was observed a single time. The genes are TRBV5-1 and TRBJ2-1; possible D gene TRBD1, 6 bases. With 1 base removed from V and 1 base from J, the gap between germline ends came to 9 bases. The germline V gene encodes CDR1 SGHRS and CDR2 YFSETQ. The CDR3 totals 15 residues. CDR3 DNA: TGCGCCAGCAGCTTGTTGGACAGATCCTACAATGAGCAGTTCTTC. It is translated as CASSLLDRSYNEQFF.

V and J are TRBV28 and TRBJ2-1, with D unresolved. The germline CDR1 and CDR2 sequences are MDHEN and SYDVKM. The CDR3 spans 17 residues. Trimming removed 7 bases at V and 5 bases at J, with 24 bases between. In DNA, the CDR3 is TGTGCCAGCAACTTCTACGAGAGGCCTGTGTACAACAATGAGCAGTTCTTC. As protein: CASNFYERPVYNNEQFF.

The chain couples TRBV4-1 to TRBJ1-1; 11 bases match TRBD1. V gave up 11 bases and J gave up 0 bases; unmatched junction bases: 2. CDR3 size: 13 residues. Germline V gives CDR1 MGHRA, CDR2 YSYEKL. The CDR3 DNA is TGCGCCGGGGGACAGGGGGTGAACACTGAAGCTTTCTTT. As protein: CAGGQGVNTEAFF.

J is TRBJ2-1 and V is TRBV27; TRBD2 is a possible D gene (5 bases). The length of the CDR3 is 18 residues. V lost 4 bases and J lost 0, with 19 bases in between. In germline, CDR1 is MNHEY, CDR2 SMNVEV (reference sequence). The CDR3 DNA is TGTGCCAGCAGTTCAGACCCCGGGATTGGGAGCTCCTACAATGAGCAGTTCTTC. Amino acid sequence: CASSSDPGIGSSYNEQFF.

This chain uses TRBV7-6 with TRBJ2-7; no clear D gene. Per the germline V gene, CDR1 is SGHVS and CDR2 is FNYEAQ. V was shortened by 3 bases and J by 4 bases, with 10 bases between the two germline ends. The CDR3 is 13 amino acids. The CDR3 region has the DNA TGTGCCAGCAGCTTGGGCCTAGAGTACGAGCAGTACTTC. Translation gives CASSLGLEYEQYF.

This clone was seen just once. The chain couples TRBV27 to TRBJ2-4, with D perhaps TRBD1 or TRBD2 (5 bases each). Germline lookup yields CDR1 MNHEY and CDR2 SMNVEV (reference sequence). V shed 3 bases and J shed 8 bases, with 14 bases lying between them. This CDR3 has 14 amino acids. CDR3 region: CASSFRGDRDIQYF. CDR3 DNA: TGTGCCAGCAGTTTCCGAGGGGATCGGGACATTCAGTACTTC.

The chain couples TRBV7-8 to TRBJ2-5; D call uncertain. Per the germline V gene, CDR1 is SGHVS and CDR2 is FQNEAQ. The V and J ends lost 2 bases and 4 bases respectively, with 14 bases between them. CDR3 length: 15 residues. CDR3 DNA: TGTGCCAGCAGCTTACGTAATAGTTGGGTAGAGACCCAGTACTTC. It codes for CASSLRNSWVETQYF.

V usage is TRBV13 and J usage is TRBJ2-7; D is perhaps TRBD2 (5 bases). The V and J ends lost 5 bases and 2 bases respectively, with 10 bases between them. CDR3 size: 13 residues. CDR1 is PRHDT and CDR2 is FYEKMQ in the germline V gene (reference sequence). CDR3: CASSPQRAYEQYF. The CDR3, as DNA: TGTGCCAGCAGCCCTCAGAGGGCCTACGAGCAGTACTTC.

The chain carries TRBV2 and TRBJ2-1; 8 positions agree with TRBD1. The J segment lost 7 bases and the V segment lost 6 bases, leaving 8 bases of the junction unmatched. The CDR3 has 14 residues. The V gene's germline CDR1 is SNHLY and CDR2 FYNNEI. DNA for the CDR3: TGTGCCAGCAGCCCGGGACAGGACCTTAATGAGCAGTTCTTC. Amino acid sequence: CASSPGQDLNEQFF.

The chain uses TRBV6-4 and TRBJ2-1; 13 bases fit TRBD2. This CDR3 is built from 15 residues. V lost 5 bases to trimming and J lost 9 bases; unmatched junction nucleotides: 7. Per germline, CDR1 MRHNA and CDR2 SNTAGT. In nucleotides, the CDR3 is TGTGCCAGCAGTCTTACTAGCGGGAGGGCCGTTGAGCAGTTCTTC. Protein product: CASSLTSGRAVEQFF.

The V call is TRBV25-1, the J call TRBJ1-4; D is perhaps TRBD1 (5 bases). The ends were cut back, 6 bases at V and 13 bases at J, with 18 bases in the middle. CDR3 length: 13 amino acids. Germline values: CDR1 MGHDK, CDR2 SYGVNS. The CDR3 DNA is TGTGCCAGCAGCCTTAACTCAGGGTATGGACTGTTTTTT. Its protein is CASSLNSGYGLFF. The entire variable domain, with the rest obtained from reference TRBV25-1 and TRBJ1-4, is as follows: EADIYQTPRYLVIGTGKKITLECSQTMGHDKMYWYQQDPGMELHLIHYSYGVNSTEKGDLSSESTVSRIRTEHFPLTLESARPSHTSQYLCASSLNSGYGLFFGSGTQLSVL.

The chain joins TRBV14 to TRBJ2-2; D call uncertain. CDR3 length: 13 residues. V was shortened by 3 bases and J by 2 bases, with 4 bases between the two germline ends. Germline V lookup: CDR1 SGHDN, CDR2 FVKESK. The CDR3 region has the DNA TGTGCCAGCAGCCATGATAACACCGGGGAGCTGTTTTTT. Protein: CASSHDNTGELFF.

This chain joins TRBV19 and TRBJ2-2; D possibly corresponds to TRBD2 (6 bases). CDR3 length equals 13 residues. The V gene lost 5 bases and the J gene lost 7 bases, with 11 bases spanning the gap. Germline CDR1 reads LNHDA; CDR2 reads SQIVND (reference sequence). As DNA, the CDR3 is TGTGCCAGTAGTTCCCTAGCGTACGGGGAGCTGTTTTTT. This sequence encodes CASSSLAYGELFF.

This sequence joins TRBV25-1 and TRBJ2-3; 9 bases align to TRBD2. This CDR3 is 10 amino acids long. CDR1 MGHDK and CDR2 SYGVNS come from the germline V gene. The V and J ends lost 10 bases and 14 bases, in that order; junction bases with no gene match: 7. CDR3 amino acids: CATAAGGLYF. CDR3 DNA: TGTGCCACGGCGGCGGGAGGGTTGTATTTT.

The CDR3 nucleotides read TGTGTCAGAAGCGTGACAGGGGGAAGGTTCGAGCAGTACTTC. Encoded protein: CVRSVTGGRFEQYF. The rearrangement links TRBV7-5 to TRBJ2-7; no DNA check was done on the table's D call, TRBD1. TRBV7-5 is a listed pseudogene. The CDR3 sequence is 14 residues long.

This chain connects TRBV2 to TRBJ2-1; D perhaps matches TRBD1 (6 bases). CDR1 and CDR2 from the germline V gene are SNHLY and FYNNEI. The V end was cut by 1 base, the J end by 8 bases, with 12 bases between. The CDR3 runs 14 residues. CDR3 sequence: CASSEVGALDEQFF. CDR3 nucleotide sequence: TGTGCCAGCAGTGAAGTGGGGGCTTTGGATGAGCAGTTCTTC.

A few counts support this clone. The rearrangement uses TRBV5-1 and TRBJ2-2; 7 positions match TRBD1. CDR3 length equals 16 residues. CDR1 is SGHRS and CDR2 is YFSETQ in the germline V gene. V shed 2 bases, J shed 1 base, and the junction held 5 bases outside the gene matches. DNA of the CDR3: TGCGCCAGCAGCTTTCCCGGGACAGTGAACACCGGGGAGCTGTTTTTT. This translates into CASSFPGTVNTGELFF.

The J gene is TRBJ2-7, the V gene TRBV6-5; 7 nucleotides agree with TRBD2. The V segment lost 8 bases and the J segment 0 bases; nucleotides outside the gene matches: 4. The CDR3 covers 13 residues. The germline CDR1 and CDR2 sequences are MNHEY and SVGAGI. The DNA for the CDR3 is TGTGCCAGCGGGGAGGGGCACTCCTACGAGCAGTACTTC. This translates into CASGEGHSYEQYF.